The TCR beta chain under discussion was sequenced for a study of a mutant IDH1 vaccine in newly diagnosed glioma. Study details: Once 4-6 weeks had passed after radiotherapy alone, vaccination started, or it started with temozolomide cycles. Before enrollment, patients got radiotherapy alone, temozolomide alone, or mostly the combination.

Time point reported: week 35, safety follow-up. Alongside topical imiquimod, each dose of vaccine comprised 300 ug of mutant IDH1 20-mer peptide. CDR1 and CDR2 from the germline V gene are SGHTA and FQGNSA. V gave up 5 bases and J gave up 4 bases, with 8 bases separating them. The CDR3 has 13 residues. A remark on this clone: Its antigen is still unknown.

Assay: immunoSEQ multiplex PCR; the TCRdb copy retains only in-frame clones and omits some. The sample consists of 35,000 to 55,000 clones, 65% to 90% of them appearing once. Sequenced here: PBMCs, sampled from a glioma patient whose treatment included an IDH1 peptide vaccine. This sequence was found in a woman aged 35 to 49 with glioma. Some clones in this sample may be carry-over from other donors' samples. This chain connects TRBV7-2 to TRBJ2-2; no firm D call. The CDR3 coding sequence is TGTGCCAGCAGCATAAAGGGCACCGGGGAGCTGTTTTTT. This gives the protein CASSIKGTGELFF.